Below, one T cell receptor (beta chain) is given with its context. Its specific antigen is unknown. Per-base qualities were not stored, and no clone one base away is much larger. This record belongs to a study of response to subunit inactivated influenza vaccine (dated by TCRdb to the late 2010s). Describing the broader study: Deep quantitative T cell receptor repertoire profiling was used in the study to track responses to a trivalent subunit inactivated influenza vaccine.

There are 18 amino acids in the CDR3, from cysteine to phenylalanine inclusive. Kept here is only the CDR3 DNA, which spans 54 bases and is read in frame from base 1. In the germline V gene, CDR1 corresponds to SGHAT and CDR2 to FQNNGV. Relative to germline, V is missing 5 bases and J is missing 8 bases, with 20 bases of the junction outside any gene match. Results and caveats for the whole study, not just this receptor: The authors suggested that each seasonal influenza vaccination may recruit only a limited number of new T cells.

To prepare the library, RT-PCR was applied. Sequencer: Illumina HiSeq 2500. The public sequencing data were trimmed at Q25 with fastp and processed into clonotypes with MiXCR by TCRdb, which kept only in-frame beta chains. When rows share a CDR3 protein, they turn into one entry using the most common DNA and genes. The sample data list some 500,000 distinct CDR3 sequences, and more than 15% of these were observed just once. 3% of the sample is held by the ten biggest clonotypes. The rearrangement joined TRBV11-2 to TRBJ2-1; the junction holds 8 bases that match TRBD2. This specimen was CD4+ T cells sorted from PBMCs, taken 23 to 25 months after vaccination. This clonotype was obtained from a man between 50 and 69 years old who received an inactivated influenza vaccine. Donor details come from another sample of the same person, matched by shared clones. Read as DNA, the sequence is TGTGCCAGCAGCCCCCCTCGGGGGGCTAGCGGGCTTGGCTATGAGCAGTTCTTC. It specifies CASSPPRGASGLGYEQFF. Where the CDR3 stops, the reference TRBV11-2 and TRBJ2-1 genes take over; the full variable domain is EAGVAQSPRYKIIEKRQSVAFWCNPISGHATLYWYQQILGQGPKLLIQFQNNGVVDDSQLPKDRFSAERLKGVDSTLKIQPAKLEDSAVYLCASSPPRGASGLGYEQFFGPGTRLTVL.